This is a list of T cell receptor beta chains from one sample in a study of blood T cell repertoires in COVID-19. Clones were read by immunoSEQ multiplex PCR, and TCRdb kept only the in-frame ones, dropping some. The sample lists 250,000 to 350,000 clones; roughly 90% were seen once. Sequencing input: PBMCs or T cells enriched from blood (not recorded which). The receptors come from a man in his sixties who had recovered from COVID-19. CDR3s leave out the opening cysteine and the closing phenylalanine or tryptophan. The D gene is left open where the match is weak. Only part of the rows carry a size: once, few, many, or a class if the clone is expanded.

abundance | j_gene | d_gene | v_gene | CDR3aa
- | TRBJ2-3 | - | TRBV27 | ASSDFYTDTQY
few | TRBJ1-1 | - | TRBV20-1 | SASNGKNTEAF
- | TRBJ2-1 | TRBD1 | TRBV10-1 | ASSTQRQGAGEQF
- | TRBJ1-4 | TRBD1 | TRBV20-1 | SASLGQGGEKLF
- | TRBJ2-2 | TRBD1 | TRBV7-2 | ASSLSQGVQEELF
- | TRBJ1-1 | - | TRBV25-1 | ASSGLGPRGTEAF
- | TRBJ1-6 | - | TRBV30 | AWSPLQGFLSPLH
few | TRBJ2-1 | TRBD2 | TRBV30 | AWSILRGGSDEQF
- | TRBJ2-5 | - | TRBV11-2 | ASSLDLGGRTNQETQY
- | TRBJ2-1 | TRBD2 | TRBV5-1 | ASSLAASGSRDEQF
- | TRBJ1-2 | - | TRBV5-1 | ASSVLGETNYGYT
- | TRBJ1-6 | - | TRBV12-3/TRBV12-4 | ASSRRSDSPLH